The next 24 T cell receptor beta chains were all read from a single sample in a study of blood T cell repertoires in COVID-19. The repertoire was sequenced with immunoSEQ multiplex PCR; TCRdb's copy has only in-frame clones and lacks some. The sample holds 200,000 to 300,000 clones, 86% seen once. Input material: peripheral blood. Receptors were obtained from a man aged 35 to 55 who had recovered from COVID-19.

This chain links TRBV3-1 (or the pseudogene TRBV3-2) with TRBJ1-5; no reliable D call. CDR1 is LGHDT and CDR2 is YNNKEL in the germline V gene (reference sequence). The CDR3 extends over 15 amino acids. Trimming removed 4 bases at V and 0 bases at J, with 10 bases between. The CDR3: CASSPTGFSNQPQHF. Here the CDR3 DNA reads TGTGCCAGCAGCCCCACTGGTTTTAGCAATCAGCCCCAGCATTTT.

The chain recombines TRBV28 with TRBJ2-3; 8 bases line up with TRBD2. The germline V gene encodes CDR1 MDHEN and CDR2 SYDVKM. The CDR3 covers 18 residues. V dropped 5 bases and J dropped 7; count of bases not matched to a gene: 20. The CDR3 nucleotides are TGTGCCAGCAGTCCTCTCCGGGAGGGCATGACACACAGACATACGCAGTATTTT. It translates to CASSPLREGMTHRHTQYF.

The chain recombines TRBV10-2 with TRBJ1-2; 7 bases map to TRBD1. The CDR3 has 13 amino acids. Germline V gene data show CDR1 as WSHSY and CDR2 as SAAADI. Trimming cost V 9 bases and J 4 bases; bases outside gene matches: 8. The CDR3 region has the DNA TGCGCCAGTGACAGGGAAGGGGGCTATGGCTACACCTTC. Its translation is CASDREGGYGYTF.

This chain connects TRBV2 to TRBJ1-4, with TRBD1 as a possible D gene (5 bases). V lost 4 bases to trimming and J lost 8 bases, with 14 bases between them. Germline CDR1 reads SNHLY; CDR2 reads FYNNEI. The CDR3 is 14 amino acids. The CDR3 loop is CASSVLRGSEKLFF. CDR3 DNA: TGTGCCAGCAGTGTTCTCCGGGGGAGCGAAAAACTGTTTTTT.

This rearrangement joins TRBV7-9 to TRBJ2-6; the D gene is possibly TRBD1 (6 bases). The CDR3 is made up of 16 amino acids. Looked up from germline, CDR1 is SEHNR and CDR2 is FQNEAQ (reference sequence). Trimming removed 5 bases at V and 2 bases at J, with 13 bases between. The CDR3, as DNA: TGTGCCAGCAGCCACCCCGCAGGGGCTGGGGCCAACGTCCTGACTTTC. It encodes CASSHPAGAGANVLTF.

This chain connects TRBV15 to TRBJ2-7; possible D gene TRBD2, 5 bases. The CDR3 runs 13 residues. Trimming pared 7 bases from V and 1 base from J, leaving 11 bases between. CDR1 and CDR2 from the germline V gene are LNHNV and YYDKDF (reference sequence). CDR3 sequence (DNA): TGTGCCACCACCCAGAGAGGGTCCTACGAGCAGTACTTC. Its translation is CATTQRGSYEQYF.

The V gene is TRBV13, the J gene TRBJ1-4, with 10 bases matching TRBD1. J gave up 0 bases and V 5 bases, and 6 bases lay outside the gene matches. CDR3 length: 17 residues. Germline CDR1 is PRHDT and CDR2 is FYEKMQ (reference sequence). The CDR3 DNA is TGTGCCAGCAGCACCGGACAGGGGGGGTCAACTAATGAAAAACTGTTTTTT. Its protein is CASSTGQGGSTNEKLFF.

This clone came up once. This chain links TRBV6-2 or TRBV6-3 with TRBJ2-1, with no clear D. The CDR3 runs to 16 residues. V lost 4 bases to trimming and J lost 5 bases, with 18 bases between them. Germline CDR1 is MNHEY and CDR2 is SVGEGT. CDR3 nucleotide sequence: TGTGCCAGCAGTTCTGCAGGAATTCATGGGCACAATGAGCAGTTCTTC. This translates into CASSSAGIHGHNEQFF.

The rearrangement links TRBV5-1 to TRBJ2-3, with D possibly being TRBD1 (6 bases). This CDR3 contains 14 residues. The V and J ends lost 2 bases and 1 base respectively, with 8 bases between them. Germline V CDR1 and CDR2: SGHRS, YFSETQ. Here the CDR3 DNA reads TGCGCCAGCAGCTTCTACAGGGGCACAGATACGCAGTATTTT. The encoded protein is CASSFYRGTDTQYF.

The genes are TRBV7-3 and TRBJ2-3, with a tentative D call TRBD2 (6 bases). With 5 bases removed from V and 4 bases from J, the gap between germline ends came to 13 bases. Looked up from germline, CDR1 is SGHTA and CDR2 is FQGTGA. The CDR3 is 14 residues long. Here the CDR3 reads CASSLRLGPDTQYF. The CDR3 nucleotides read TGTGCCAGCAGCCTCAGACTAGGCCCAGATACGCAGTATTTT.

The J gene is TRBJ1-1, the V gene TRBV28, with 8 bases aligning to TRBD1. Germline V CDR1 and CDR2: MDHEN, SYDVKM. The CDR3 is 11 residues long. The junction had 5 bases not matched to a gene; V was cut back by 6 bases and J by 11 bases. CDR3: CASRNYRGAFF. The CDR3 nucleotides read TGTGCCAGCAGGAACTACAGGGGGGCTTTCTTT.

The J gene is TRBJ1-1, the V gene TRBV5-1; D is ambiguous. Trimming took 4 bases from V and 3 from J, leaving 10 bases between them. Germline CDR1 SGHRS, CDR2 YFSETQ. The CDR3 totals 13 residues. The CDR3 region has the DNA TGCGCCAGCAGCCCCCCGGTAGACACTGAAGCTTTCTTT. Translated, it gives CASSPPVDTEAFF.

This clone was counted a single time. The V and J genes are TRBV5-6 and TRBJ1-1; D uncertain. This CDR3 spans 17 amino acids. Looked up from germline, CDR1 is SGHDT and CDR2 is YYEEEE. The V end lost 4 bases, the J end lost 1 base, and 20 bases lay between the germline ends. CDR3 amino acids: CASSPDKTQSRNTEAFF. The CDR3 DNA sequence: TGTGCCAGCAGCCCCGACAAGACGCAGTCCCGGAACACTGAAGCTTTCTTT.

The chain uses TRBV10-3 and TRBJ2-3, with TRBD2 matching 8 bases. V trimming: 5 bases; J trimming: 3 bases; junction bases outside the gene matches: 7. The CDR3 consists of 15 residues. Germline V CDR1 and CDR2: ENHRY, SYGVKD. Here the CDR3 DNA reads TGTGCCATCAGTCCGGCCGGGGGGGCGACAGATACGCAGTATTTT. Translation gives CAISPAGGATDTQYF.

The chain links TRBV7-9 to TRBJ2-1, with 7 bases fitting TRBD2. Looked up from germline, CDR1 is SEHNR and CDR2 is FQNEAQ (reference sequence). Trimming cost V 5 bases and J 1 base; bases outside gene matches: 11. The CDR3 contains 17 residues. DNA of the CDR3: TGTGCCAGCAGCCCCCCTCAGGGAGGGTCTTCCTACAATGAGCAGTTCTTC. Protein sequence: CASSPPQGGSSYNEQFF.

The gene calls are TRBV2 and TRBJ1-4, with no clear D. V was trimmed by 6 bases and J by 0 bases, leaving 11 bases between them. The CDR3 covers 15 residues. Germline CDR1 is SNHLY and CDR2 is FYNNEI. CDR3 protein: CASSPLRTTNEKLFF. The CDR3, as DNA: TGTGCCAGCAGCCCCTTGAGGACAACTAATGAAAAACTGTTTTTT. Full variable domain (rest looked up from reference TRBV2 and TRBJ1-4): EPEVTQTPSHQVTQMGQEVILRCVPISNHLYFYWYRQILGQKVEFLVSFYNNEISEKSEIFDDQFSVERPDGSNFTLKIRSTKLEDSAMYFCASSPLRTTNEKLFFGSGTQLSVL.

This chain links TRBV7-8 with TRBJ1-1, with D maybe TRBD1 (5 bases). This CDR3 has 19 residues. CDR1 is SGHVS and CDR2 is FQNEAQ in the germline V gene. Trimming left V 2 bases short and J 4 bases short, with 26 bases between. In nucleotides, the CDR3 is TGTGCCAGCAGCTTAACGCCCGCCGGACACCCTCTTTTGGCCACTGAAGCTTTCTTT. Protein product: CASSLTPAGHPLLATEAFF.

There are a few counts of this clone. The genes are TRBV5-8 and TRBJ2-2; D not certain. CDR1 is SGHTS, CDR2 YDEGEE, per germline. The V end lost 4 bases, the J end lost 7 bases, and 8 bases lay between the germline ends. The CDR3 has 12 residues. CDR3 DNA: TGTGCCAGCAGCCCGGTTATCGGGGAGCTGTTTTTT. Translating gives CASSPVIGELFF.

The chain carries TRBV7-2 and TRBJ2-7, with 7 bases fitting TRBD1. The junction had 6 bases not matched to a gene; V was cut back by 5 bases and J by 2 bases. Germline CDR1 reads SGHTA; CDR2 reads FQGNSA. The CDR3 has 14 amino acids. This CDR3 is CASSPRTGTYEQYF. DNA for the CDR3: TGTGCCAGCAGCCCTCGGACAGGAACCTACGAGCAGTACTTC.

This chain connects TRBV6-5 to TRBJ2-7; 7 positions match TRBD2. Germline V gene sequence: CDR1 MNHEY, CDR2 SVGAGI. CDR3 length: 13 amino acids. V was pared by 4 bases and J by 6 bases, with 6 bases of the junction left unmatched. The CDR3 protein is CASSSPGGSEQYF. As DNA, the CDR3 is TGTGCCAGCAGTTCCCCGGGAGGTTCCGAGCAGTACTTC.

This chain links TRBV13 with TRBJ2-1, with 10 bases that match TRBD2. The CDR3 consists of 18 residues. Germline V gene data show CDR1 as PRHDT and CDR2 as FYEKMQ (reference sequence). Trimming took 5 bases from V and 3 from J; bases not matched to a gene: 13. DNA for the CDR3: TGTGCCAGCAGCACCAACCCCGTCGTAGCGGGGGGCTACAATGAGCAGTTCTTC. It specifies CASSTNPVVAGGYNEQFF.

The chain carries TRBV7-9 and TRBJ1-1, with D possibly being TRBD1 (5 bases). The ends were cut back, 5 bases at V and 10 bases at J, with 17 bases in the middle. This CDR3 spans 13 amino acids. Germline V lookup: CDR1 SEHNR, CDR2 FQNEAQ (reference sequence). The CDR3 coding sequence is TGTGCCAGCAGCGTTACACCGCTCGGGGGAGCTTTCTTT. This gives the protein CASSVTPLGGAFF. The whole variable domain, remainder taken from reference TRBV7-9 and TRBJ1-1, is DTGVSQNPRHKITKRGQNVTFRCDPISEHNRLYWYRQTLGQGPEFLTYFQNEAQLEKSRLLSDRFSAERPKGSFSTLEIQRTEQGDSAMYLCASSVTPLGGAFFGQGTRLTVV.

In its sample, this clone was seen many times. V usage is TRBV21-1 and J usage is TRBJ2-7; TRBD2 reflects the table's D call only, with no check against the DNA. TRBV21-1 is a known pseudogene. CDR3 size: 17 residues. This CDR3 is CASSKARQREASTEQYF. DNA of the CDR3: TGTGCCAGCAGCAAAGCGCGCCAGCGGGAGGCCTCCACCGAGCAGTACTTC.

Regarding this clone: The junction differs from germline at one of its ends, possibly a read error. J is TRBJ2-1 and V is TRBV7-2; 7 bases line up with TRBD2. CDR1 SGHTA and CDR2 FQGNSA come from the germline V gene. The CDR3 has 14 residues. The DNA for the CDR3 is TGTGTCAGCAGCTTAGCGCGGGGGATCGATGAGCAGTTCTTC. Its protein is CVSSLARGIDEQFF. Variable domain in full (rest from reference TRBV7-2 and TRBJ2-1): GAGVSQSPSNKVTEKGKDVELRCDPISGHTALYWYRQSLGQGLEFLIYFQGNSAPDKSGLPSDRFSAERTGGSVSTLTIQRTQQEDSAVYLCVSSLARGIDEQFFGPGTRLTVL.